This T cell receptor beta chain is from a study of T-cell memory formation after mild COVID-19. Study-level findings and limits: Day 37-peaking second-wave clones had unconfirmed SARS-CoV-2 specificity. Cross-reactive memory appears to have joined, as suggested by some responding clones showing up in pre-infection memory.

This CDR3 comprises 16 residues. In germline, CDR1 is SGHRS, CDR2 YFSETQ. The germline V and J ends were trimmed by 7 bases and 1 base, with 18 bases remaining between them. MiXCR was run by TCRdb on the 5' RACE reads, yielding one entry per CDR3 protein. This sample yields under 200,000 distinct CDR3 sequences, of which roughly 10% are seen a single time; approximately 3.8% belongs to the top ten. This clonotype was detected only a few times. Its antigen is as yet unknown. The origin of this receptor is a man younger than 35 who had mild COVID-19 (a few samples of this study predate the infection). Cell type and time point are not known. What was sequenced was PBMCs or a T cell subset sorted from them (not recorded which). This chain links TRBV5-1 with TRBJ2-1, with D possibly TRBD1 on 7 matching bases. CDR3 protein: CASFRGVEISYNEQFF. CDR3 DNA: TGCGCCAGCTTCAGGGGGGTGGAGATTTCCTACAATGAGCAGTTCTTC.